This TCR beta chain is drawn from a study of T-cell memory formation after mild COVID-19. Study outcomes and limitations: Researchers found some responding clones in pre-infection memory, a sign that cross-reactive memory joined.

Only a few counts were recorded for this clonotype. Its antigen is not known. V shed 6 bases, J shed 3 bases, and the junction held 10 bases outside the gene matches. Germline loops: CDR1 MDHEN, CDR2 SYDVKM. The CDR3 has 15 residues. 5'RACE primed at constant segments yielded TCR alpha and TCR beta cDNA libraries bearing sample barcodes and UMIs. One entry per CDR3 protein results from TCRdb running MiXCR on the 5' RACE reads. The data contain about 450,000 distinct CDR3 sequences, about 22% of them singletons. The sequenced material came from PBMCs or a T cell subset sorted from them (not recorded which). This clonotype originated in an adult woman who had mild COVID-19 (a few samples of this study predate the infection). Cell type and time point are not known. This chain joins TRBV28 and TRBJ2-7; 8 nucleotides align to TRBD1. The CDR3 DNA follows: TGTGCCAGCAGCTACGGGGAGACAGGGGACTACGAGCAGTACTTC. Its protein is CASSYGETGDYEQYF.